This T cell receptor beta chain was obtained from a study of cytomegalovirus exposure and HLA in healthy donors (dated 2017 in TCRdb). About the investigation overall: An earlier analysis of approximately 640 of the donors reported about 250 Gb of sequence data and 117 million unique TCR beta sequences from approximately 180 million T cells. All discovery cohort repertoires had been generated using a single sequencing platform. An early release covering roughly 640 HLA-typed donors comprised about 300 gigabases of sequencing data and around 86 million unique TCR sequences. Because of strong linkage in the cohort, roughly five DR-DQ haplotypes were treated as single units for association and clustering. Donor age, sex, ethnicity and CMV serostatus were compiled alongside the repertoire data. To decide whether each TCR beta V gene segment behaved as functional or pseudogenic, an earlier analysis of 587 of the donors relied on high-throughput TCR beta sequencing. The genetic ancestry cluster associated with self-reported Caucasian donors included 70% to 85% of the 398 genotyped donors. Typing coverage differed by locus: A, B, C, DRB1 and DQB1 were typed in roughly 629-640 donors, DQA1 in about 500, DPA1 in nearly 610, and DPB1 in 450 to 480. Rather than using new phenotypic data, the later analysis identified candidate immune exposures from TCR beta sequences and from how often those sequences occurred across donors. Among 398 genotyped donors of the cohort, an average of about 240,000 unique TCR beta nucleotide sequences was sequenced per donor, of which approximately 19% were non-productive. A later genetic analysis used genome-wide SNP genotypes for 398 of the 666 donors, treating that subset as a discovery cohort. High-throughput TCR immunosequencing, statistical association of individual TCRs with disease status, and machine learning were combined to predict cytomegalovirus infection status. Besides the first cohort of around 700 subjects, a separate validation cohort made up of some 110 different subjects was used. The study used immunosequencing to profile the T cell repertoires of approximately 690 subjects and linked those repertoires to cytomegalovirus serostatus. To study patterns of TCR occurrence, a later analysis re-analyzed previously published TCR beta repertoires from around 660 donors and added high-resolution HLA genotyping. HLA typing covered class I and class II loci at four-digit resolution. The aim of the study was to test whether cataloging public T cell receptors could identify signatures of past pathogen exposure.

Comment on this clone: Its antigen is not yet known. No quality values exist for individual bases; no much larger clone is one base distant.

Taken from cysteine to phenylalanine, the CDR3 has 15 residues. Kept here is only the CDR3 DNA, which spans 45 bases and is read in frame from base 1. Reading the germline V gene (reference sequence) gives CDR1 LNHDA and CDR2 SQIVND. The V end loses 5 bases and the J end loses 0 bases, and a stretch of 11 bases separates them. The protocol used for the library was the immunoSEQ multiplex PCR assay. For the multiplex PCR, a mixture combining 60 forward primers for TCR Vbeta segments and 13 reverse primers for TCR Jbeta segments was used. The CDR3 region of rearranged TCR beta genes was amplified from genomic DNA by a multiplex PCR assay. The Illumina HiSeq System was used to sequence the amplified TCR beta libraries as 87-base-pair reads. Concerning the study's data processing: Across the roughly 700 repertoires, a later analysis counted about 81 million unique TCR beta chains, some 11 million of which were shared by at least two donors. A nearest-neighbor algorithm error-corrected the raw reads and collapsed the reads into unique sequences, merging closely related sequences to remove PCR and sequencing errors. CDR3 sequences were aligned to IMGT reference sequences to assign V, D and J gene segments. For a sequence to be retained, a match of at least six nucleotides to both a V gene segment and a J gene segment was required. A rearrangement was called productive if the CDR3 had no stop codons and remained in frame with V and J, and every other rearrangement was called non-productive. CDR3 was defined by IMGT convention, running from the second conserved V-encoded cysteine to the conserved J-encoded phenylalanine. In an earlier analysis of 500 to 650 of the donors, sequences lacking an unambiguous match to a single V gene segment were excluded. An earlier analysis of approximately 590 of the donors classified V segments as functional when productive rearrangements were above 56.7% and as segregating when the standard deviation between donors was above 5%. A statistical classification framework was developed to diagnose cytomegalovirus status using the catalog of TCR beta chain sequences. V and J gene assignment, in a later analysis, came from comparing TCR nucleotide sequences with IMGT/GENE-DB human TR gene sequences. A later analysis assigned CDR3 sequences and most-parsimonious VDJ recombination scenarios with the TCRdist pipeline. In a later analysis, each TCR beta chain was defined by its CDR3 amino acid sequence together with its V-gene family, and reads lacking a unique V-gene family were excluded. To address suspected cross-contamination and a sequencing artifact, a later analysis removed around 590 highly shared, low-generation-probability nucleotide sequences. A later analysis calculated a clonal expansion index for each public chain from normalized within-repertoire ranks of inferred template counts. A later analysis computed generation probabilities with a VDJ recombination model fitted to out-of-frame rearrangements, and checked the results against IGoR. Hypergeometric tests were used in a later analysis to score TCR-TCR, TCR-HLA and TCR-CMV co-occurrence, with a repertoire-size bias correction applied to the TCR pairs. False discovery rates were estimated in a later analysis by permuting HLA or CMV assignments 20 times. In a later analysis, co-occurring TCRs were grouped using DBSCAN, and TCRdist sequence similarity was added for clustering within HLA-allele-positive subsets. For co-occurrence clustering, repertoires with fewer than 30,000 or more than 120,000 public chains were excluded, along with several repertoires with anomalous nucleotide sharing. Sourced from immuneACCESS, this table was stored by TCRdb with only in-frame sequences that have V and J called. A share of the clones is absent; for the studies checked, an unresolved V gene accounts for under half, and the remainder has no known explanation. D and trimming come from the DNA, and the V and J calls and clone size come from that table. A total of more than 110,000 clones appear in this sample, around 10% of them only once. Jointly, the top ten make up 1.8% of the sample.

What the authors observed across the whole study: In both the original and validation cohorts, the classifier was reported to diagnose cytomegalovirus status with high specificity and sensitivity. A later analysis found that most CMV-associated TCR beta chains appeared HLA-restricted, with HLA associations seemingly driven largely by CMV exposure. This cohort had only TCR beta chains sequenced, and the lack of alpha or paired-chain data limited which features could be detected. In an earlier analysis of fewer than 750 of the donors, most TCR beta V segments were observed in productive rearrangements about 90% or about 30% of the time, broadly matching IMGT annotations. In a later genetic analysis, a missense DCLRE1C variant was associated with V-gene and J-gene trimming of TCR beta chains, and the association was replicated in an independent cohort. The authors suggested that the approach could potentially be generalized to other disease states and immunological phenotypes. The 87-base-pair reads could not distinguish some IMGT-functional V segments, including TRBV6-2 and TRBV6-3, so those segments were excluded. Because some donors lacked HLA typing at each locus, the association tests relied only on the typed subset. A cluster of highly shared sequence variants was judged likely to be a technical artifact of the sequencing pipeline. CMV serostatus was the only immune exposure information available for the cohort. When HLA alleles, especially DR and DQ, strongly co-occurred, TCR associations were difficult to assign to individual alleles. In vitro tests confirmed that three of the cytomegalovirus-associated TCR beta chains recognize cytomegalovirus antigens. A later analysis associated 16,951 TCR beta sequences with specific HLA alleles at a false discovery rate of 0.05. Sequencing depth was assumed to be roughly uniform across donors in the presence/absence analyses, though that assumption may not hold. Compared with equally common non-associated chains, HLA-associated TCR beta chains in a later analysis were more clonally expanded and had lower generation probabilities. According to a later genetic analysis, donors in an Asian-associated ancestry cluster had fewer N-insertions in productive TCRs than the approximately 630-donor mean. Because counts were too low, roughly 18 rarely observed V segments, including chromosome 9 orphons, were left out of the earlier analysis of over 550 of the donors. According to a later analysis, parvovirus B19, influenza, CMV and Epstein-Barr virus appeared linked to several top co-occurrence clusters. Linkage disequilibrium might explain the correlated functional status among segregating V segments, but an unknown experimental factor could not be ruled out. A further reported finding was that TCR beta sequences accurately predicted the HLA-A and HLA-B alleles for most subjects in the first cohort. Most TCR sequences were seen in very few donors, while some public TCRs were found in many individuals. In a later analysis, the rate of TCR association differed among HLA loci, with DRB1 alleles having the most associated TCRs and HLA-C alleles having the fewest. The study gave a list of 150 to 200 TCR beta chains associated with cytomegalovirus.

The cohort comprised around 700 healthy bone marrow donors. Cohort members were all nominally healthy when sampled, although unrecorded immune exposures were likely present. The donor was CMV seronegative and belonged to the group of 320 or so seronegative cohort members. A peripheral blood sample was collected from each donor, and TCR beta sequencing was performed on peripheral blood mononuclear cells. Genomic DNA extraction from the blood cell samples was performed with the Qiagen DNeasy Blood Extraction Kit. This sequence was found in a man aged 50 or older in good health and CMV-seronegative. The sequenced sample consisted of PBMCs. The chain is made from TRBV19 and TRBJ1-5; there is no confident call for the D gene. The CDR3 has the sequence CASSDVEGSNQPQHF. At the DNA level, the sequence is TGTGCCAGTAGTGATGTAGAGGGTAGCAATCAGCCCCAGCATTTT. With all but the CDR3 taken from the reference TRBV19 and TRBJ1-5 genes, the full variable domain is: DGGITQSPKYLFRKEGQNVTLSCEQNLNHDAMYWYRQDPGQGLRLIYYSQIVNDFQKGDIAEGYSVSREKKESFPLTVTSAQKNPTAFYLCASSDVEGSNQPQHFGDGTRLSIL.